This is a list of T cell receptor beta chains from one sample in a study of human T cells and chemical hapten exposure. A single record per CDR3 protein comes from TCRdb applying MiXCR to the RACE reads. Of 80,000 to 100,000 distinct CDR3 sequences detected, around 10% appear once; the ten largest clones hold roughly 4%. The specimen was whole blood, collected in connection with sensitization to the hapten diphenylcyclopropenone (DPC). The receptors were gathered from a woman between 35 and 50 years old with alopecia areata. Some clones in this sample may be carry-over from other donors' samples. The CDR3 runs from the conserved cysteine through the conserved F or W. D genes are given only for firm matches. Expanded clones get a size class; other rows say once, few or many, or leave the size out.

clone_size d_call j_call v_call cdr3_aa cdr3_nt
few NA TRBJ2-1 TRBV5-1 CASLSAAGAYNEQFF TGCGCCAGCCTCTCTGCGGCGGGGGCGTACAATGAGCAGTTCTTC
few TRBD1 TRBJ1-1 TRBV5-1 CASSSGTESAEAFF TGCGCCAGCAGCTCCGGGACAGAGAGCGCTGAAGCTTTCTTT
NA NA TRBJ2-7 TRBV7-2 CASSLGGRGIYEQYF TGTGCCAGCAGCTTAGGGGGACGGGGGATTTACGAGCAGTACTTC
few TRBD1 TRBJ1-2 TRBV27 CASSLGQGPNYGYTF TGTGCCAGCAGTTTGGGACAGGGGCCTAACTATGGCTACACCTTC
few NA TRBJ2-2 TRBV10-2 CASSRSNTGELFF TGCGCCAGTAGTCGATCGAACACCGGGGAGCTGTTTTTT
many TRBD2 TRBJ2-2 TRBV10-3 CASTGEGPNTGELFF TGTGCCAGCACCGGGGAGGGACCGAACACCGGGGAGCTGTTTTTT
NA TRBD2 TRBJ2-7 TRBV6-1 CASSGLAPGYEQYF TGTGCCAGCAGTGGACTAGCGCCAGGGTACGAGCAGTACTTC
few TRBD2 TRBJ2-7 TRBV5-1 CASSSTVPGLGSYEQYF TGCGCCAGCAGCTCGACAGTTCCGGGACTAGGGTCCTACGAGCAGTACTTC
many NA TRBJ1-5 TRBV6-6 CASSYGGDSNQPQHF TGTGCCAGCAGTTATGGGGGAGATAGCAATCAGCCCCAGCATTTT
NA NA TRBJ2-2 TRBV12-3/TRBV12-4 CASSPEYTGELFF TGTGCCAGCAGTCCTGAGTACACCGGGGAGCTGTTTTTT
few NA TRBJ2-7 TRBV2 CASSYFRQKSYEQYF TGTGCCAGCAGCTATTTTAGACAGAAATCCTACGAGCAGTACTTC
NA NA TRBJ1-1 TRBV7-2 CASSIQPNTEAFF TGTGCCAGCAGCATTCAACCCAACACTGAAGCTTTCTTT
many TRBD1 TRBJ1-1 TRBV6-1 CASSEPGQPQRNTEAFF TGTGCCAGCAGTGAACCGGGACAGCCACAACGGAACACTGAAGCTTTCTTT
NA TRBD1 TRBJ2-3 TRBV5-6 CASTYDPRGRTDTQYF TGTGCCAGCACCTACGATCCCAGGGGGCGTACAGATACGCAGTATTTT
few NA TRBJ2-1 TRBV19 CASRGMTEAYNEQFF TGTGCCAGTAGGGGAATGACAGAGGCCTACAATGAGCAGTTCTTC
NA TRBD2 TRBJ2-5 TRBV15 CATSRAGGSRETQYF TGTGCCACCAGCAGGGCGGGGGGCTCCCGGGAGACCCAGTACTTC
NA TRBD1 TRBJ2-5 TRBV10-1 CASSVTGQGNIKTQYF TGCGCCAGCAGTGTGACGGGACAGGGAAATATAAAGACCCAGTACTTC
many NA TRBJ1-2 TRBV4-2 CASTPGRNYGYTF TGTGCCAGCACACCGGGGCGGAACTATGGCTACACCTTC
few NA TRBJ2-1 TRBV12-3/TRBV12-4 CASNLVGPENEQFF TGTGCCAGCAACCTTGTGGGGCCAGAAAATGAGCAGTTCTTC
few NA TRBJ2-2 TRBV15 CATSRDPGNTGELFF TGTGCCACCAGCAGAGACCCAGGGAACACCGGGGAGCTGTTTTTT
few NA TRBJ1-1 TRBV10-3 CAISESGKGQMAFF TGTGCCATCAGTGAGTCCGGAAAGGGGCAGATGGCTTTCTTT
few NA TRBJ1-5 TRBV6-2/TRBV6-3 CASSYLGDSNQPQHF TGTGCCAGCAGTTACTTAGGGGACAGCAATCAGCCCCAGCATTTT
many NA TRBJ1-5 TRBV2 CASSDRGRNQPQHF TGTGCCAGCAGTGACAGGGGCAGGAATCAGCCCCAGCATTTT
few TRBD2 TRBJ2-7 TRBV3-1 CASSSPGLAPPYEQYF TGTGCCAGCAGTTCCCCGGGACTAGCTCCCCCCTACGAGCAGTACTTC
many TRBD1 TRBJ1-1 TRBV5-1 CASRQGAWSNTEAFF TGCGCCAGCCGACAGGGGGCCTGGTCGAACACTGAAGCTTTCTTT
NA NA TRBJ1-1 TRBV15 CATSRRGDTEAFF TGTGCCACCAGCAGGAGGGGAGACACTGAAGCTTTCTTT
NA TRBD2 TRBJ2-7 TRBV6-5 CASSYISGVHEQYF TGTGCCAGCAGTTACATTAGCGGGGTCCACGAGCAGTACTTC
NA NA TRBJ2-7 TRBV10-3 CATSASLTYEQYF TGTGCCACCTCGGCTAGTTTAACCTACGAGCAGTACTTC
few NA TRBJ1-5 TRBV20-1 CSADGTSSNQPQHF TGCAGTGCTGACGGGACATCGAGCAATCAGCCCCAGCATTTT
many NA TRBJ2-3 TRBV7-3 CASSFYGTDTQYF TGTGCCAGCAGCTTCTATGGCACAGATACGCAGTATTTT
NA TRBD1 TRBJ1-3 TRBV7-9 CASSPGQVGKNTIYF TGTGCCAGCAGCCCCGGACAGGTCGGTAAAAACACCATATATTTT
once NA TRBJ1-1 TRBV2 CASSDDALMAFF TGTGCCAGCAGCGACGACGCCCTGATGGCTTTCTTT
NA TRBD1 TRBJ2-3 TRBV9 CASGTGGSDTQYF TGTGCCAGCGGTACAGGGGGAAGTGATACGCAGTATTTT
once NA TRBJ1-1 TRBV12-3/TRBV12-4 CASSTQSRGTEAIF TGTGCCAGCAGTACTCAGAGCAGGGGCACTGAAGCTATCTTT
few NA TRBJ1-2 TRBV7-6 CASSLFRGDGYTF TGTGCCAGCAGCTTATTCAGGGGAGATGGCTACACCTTC
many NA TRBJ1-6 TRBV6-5 CASSYSTGAGGNSPLHF TGTGCCAGCAGTTACTCGACGGGGGCTGGGGGTAATTCACCCCTCCACTTT
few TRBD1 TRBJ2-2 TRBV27 CASTRRGTGGRIGELFF TGTGCCAGCACCAGGCGGGGGACAGGGGGCCGCATCGGGGAGCTGTTTTTT
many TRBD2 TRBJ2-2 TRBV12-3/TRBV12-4 CASRLSGGYSTGELFF TGTGCCAGCAGGTTAAGCGGGGGGTACTCCACCGGGGAGCTGTTTTTT
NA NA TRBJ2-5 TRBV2 CASSEALGGQETQYF TGTGCCAGCAGTGAAGCGCTTGGCGGACAAGAGACCCAGTACTTC
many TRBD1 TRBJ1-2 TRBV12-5 CASGLTGTAGHGYTF TGTGCTAGTGGTCTTACCGGGACAGCCGGCCATGGCTACACCTTC
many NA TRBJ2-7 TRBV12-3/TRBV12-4 CASSLFTYEQYF TGTGCCAGCAGTTTATTCACCTACGAGCAGTACTTC
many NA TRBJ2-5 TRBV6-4 CASSPAPGETQYF TGTGCCAGCTCCCCGGCCCCAGGGGAGACCCAGTACTTC
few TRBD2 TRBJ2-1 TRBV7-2 CASSAPGGDEQFF TGTGCCAGCAGCGCCCCCGGGGGGGATGAGCAGTTCTTC
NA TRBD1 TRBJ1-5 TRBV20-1 CSAPGQGRNQPQHF TGCAGTGCTCCCGGACAGGGGAGGAATCAGCCCCAGCATTTT
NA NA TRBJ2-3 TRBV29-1 CSVDFESRYTQYF TGCAGCGTGGACTTCGAAAGTCGTTATACGCAGTATTTT
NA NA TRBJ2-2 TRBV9 CASSVARRGSNTGELFF TGTGCCAGCAGCGTAGCTCGGCGGGGTTCGAACACCGGGGAGCTGTTTTTT
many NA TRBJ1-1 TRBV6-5 CASSYSNWDKNTEAFF TGTGCCAGCAGTTACTCGAATTGGGACAAGAACACTGAAGCTTTCTTT
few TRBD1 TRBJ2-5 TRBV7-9 CASSPPGQGETQYF TGTGCCAGCAGCCCCCCCGGACAGGGGGAGACCCAGTACTTC
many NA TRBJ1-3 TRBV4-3 CASSPIEASGNTIYF TGCGCCAGCAGCCCCATAGAAGCCTCTGGAAACACCATATATTTT